This T cell receptor beta chain was profiled in a study of post-analysis software for immune sequencing data. This clonotype came up a few times. Its antigen is as yet unknown. The V end was cut by 8 bases, the J end by 1 base, with 15 bases between. The germline V gene encodes CDR1 ENHRY and CDR2 SYGVKD. CDR3 length: 14 residues. Carried by the TCR beta cDNA libraries were unique molecular identifiers. The T cell input of roughly 0.9 to 10 million gave roughly 0.5 million cDNA molecules. TCRdb redid the calling of the PCR reads with MiXCR, one entry per CDR3 protein. Of hundreds of thousands of distinct CDR3 sequences listed, about 53% are singletons. Study results and limitations: TRBV5-6, TRBV5-1 and TRBV20-1 belonged to a set of about five TRBV segments that were more frequent in patients than controls. By F measure, strong co-clustering occurred among samples prepared in the same batch.

Sequences were obtained from blood. J is TRBJ2-7 and V is TRBV10-3; the D is unclear. The clonotype originates from a girl aged 10-17 years with multiple sclerosis. CDR3 amino acids: CAIGRATDSYEQYF. The CDR3, as DNA: TGTGCCATCGGGCGCGCGACCGATTCCTACGAGCAGTACTTC.